Listed here are 5 T cell receptor beta chains from one sample, sequenced in a study of OX40 agonist ivuxolimab in advanced cancers. Profiled with immunoSEQ multiplex PCR; TCRdb holds only in-frame clones, not every one. The sample lists about 68,000 clones; more than 75% were seen once. The sequencing used CD4+ or CD8+ T cells sorted from blood, collected in a trial of the OX40 agonist ivuxolimab. These receptors originate from an adult with an advanced solid tumor such as melanoma, head and neck, liver or kidney cancer.

This rearrangement joins TRBV5-1 to TRBJ1-1; D perhaps matches TRBD1 (5 bases). V was clipped by 0 bases and J by 9 bases, with 12 bases between them. The CDR3 covers 13 residues. Germline V gene sequence: CDR1 SGHRS, CDR2 YFSETQ. The CDR3 reads CASSLVGADKAFF. The CDR3 DNA reads TGCGCCAGCAGCTTGGTAGGGGCAGACAAAGCTTTCTTT. The entire variable domain, with the rest obtained from reference TRBV5-1 and TRBJ1-1, is as follows: KAGVTQTPRYLIKTRGQQVTLSCSPISGHRSVSWYQQTPGQGLQFLFEYFSETQRNKGNFPGRFSGRQFSNSRSEMNVSTLELGDSALYLCASSLVGADKAFFGQGTRLTVV.

The genes are TRBV11-2 and TRBJ1-1; D remains unclear. This CDR3 is 14 amino acids long. Trimming pared 7 bases from V and 1 base from J, leaving 13 bases between. The V gene's germline CDR1 is SGHAT and CDR2 FQNNGV. CDR3 protein: CASKRTAQNTEAFF. As DNA, the CDR3 is TGTGCCAGCAAAAGGACGGCACAGAACACTGAAGCTTTCTTT.

The J gene is TRBJ2-7, the V gene TRBV2, with a possible D match to TRBD1 (6 bases). There are 13 residues in the CDR3. V dropped 6 bases and J dropped 5 bases, with 14 bases sitting between them. Per germline, CDR1 SNHLY and CDR2 FYNNEI. CDR3 protein: CASSLQGRNEQYF. The DNA for the CDR3 is TGTGCCAGCAGCCTACAGGGTCGAAACGAGCAGTACTTC.

J is TRBJ2-2 and V is TRBV18, with TRBD2 matching 8 bases. V lost 6 bases and J lost 0; bases outside the gene matches: 6. Germline V gene data show CDR1 as KGHSH and CDR2 as LQKENI. CDR3 length: 16 residues. CDR3 DNA sequence: TGTGCCAGCTCGCCCCGGGGGGGCCCGAACACCGGGGAGCTGTTTTTT. Protein product: CASSPRGGPNTGELFF.

The V gene is TRBV7-8, the J gene TRBJ1-2; possible D gene TRBD1, 5 bases. V was trimmed by 5 bases and J by 4 bases, leaving 20 bases between them. This CDR3 is 16 amino acids long. Germline CDR1 reads SGHVS; CDR2 reads FQNEAQ. The CDR3 DNA sequence: TGTGCCAGCAGCGCGACCCTGGGGGAAGGCCTCTATGGCTACACCTTC. Protein: CASSATLGEGLYGYTF.